This T cell receptor beta chain was observed in a study of cytomegalovirus exposure and HLA in healthy donors. This clone was observed a handful of times. This PCR relied on a set of 60 Vbeta primers and 13 Jbeta primers. The assay was immunoSEQ multiplex PCR, and TCRdb's table has in-frame clones only and misses some. The data contain some 96,000 clones, about three quarters of them singletons. Per germline, CDR1 SGHDT and CDR2 YYEEEE. The CDR3 consists of 14 residues. V dropped 2 bases and J dropped 6 bases, with 11 bases sitting between them. Input material: PBMCs. This chain connects TRBV5-6 to TRBJ1-4; TRBD1 is a possible D gene (5 bases). The source is a man in his forties in good health and CMV-seropositive. This chain's CDR3 is CASSFPGEDEKLFF. The CDR3 DNA sequence: TGTGCCAGCAGCTTCCCGGGGGAGGATGAAAAACTGTTTTTT.